This T cell receptor (beta chain) comes out of a study of blood T cell repertoires in COVID-19. Overall study context: From the United States, Italy and Spain came samples of acute and convalescent COVID-19.

The V end was cut by 1 base, the J end by 4 bases, with 10 bases between. The CDR3 extends over 14 amino acids. Germline V gene lookup returns CDR1 SGHVS and CDR2 FNYEAQ. The table came from immunoSEQ multiplex PCR; TCRdb's copy has only in-frame clones and leaves some out. The sample has 150,000 to 200,000 clones, roughly four fifths seen once. Sample: peripheral blood. The sequence was collected from a man aged 55 to 70 with active or convalescent COVID-19. V is TRBV7-6 and J is TRBJ1-2; D unclear. CDR3 sequence: CASSLGAVSYGYTF. As DNA, the CDR3 is TGTGCCAGCAGCTTAGGCGCGGTCAGCTATGGCTACACCTTC.